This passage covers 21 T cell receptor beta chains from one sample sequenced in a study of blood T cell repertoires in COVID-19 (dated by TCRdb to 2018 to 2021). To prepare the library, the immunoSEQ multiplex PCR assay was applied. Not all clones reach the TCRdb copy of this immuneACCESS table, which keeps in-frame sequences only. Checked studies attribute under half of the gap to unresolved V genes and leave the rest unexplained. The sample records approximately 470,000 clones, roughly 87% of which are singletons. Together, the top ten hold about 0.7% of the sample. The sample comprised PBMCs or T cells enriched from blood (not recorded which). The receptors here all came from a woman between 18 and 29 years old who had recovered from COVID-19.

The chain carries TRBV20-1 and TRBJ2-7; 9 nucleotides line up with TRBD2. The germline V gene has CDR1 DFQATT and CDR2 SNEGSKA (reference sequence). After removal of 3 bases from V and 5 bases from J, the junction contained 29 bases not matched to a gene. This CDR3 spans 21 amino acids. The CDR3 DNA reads TGCAGTGCTAGTTGGGTCCGAATTGGAGGGATCGAGCGGGGGGTAATCAACGAGCAGTACTTC. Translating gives CSASWVRIGGIERGVINEQYF.

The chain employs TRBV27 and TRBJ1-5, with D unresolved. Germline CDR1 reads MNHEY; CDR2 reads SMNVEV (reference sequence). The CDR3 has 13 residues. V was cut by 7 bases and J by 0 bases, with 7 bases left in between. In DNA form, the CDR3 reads TGTGCCAGCACCCCGTATAGCAATCAGCCCCAGCATTTT. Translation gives CASTPYSNQPQHF.

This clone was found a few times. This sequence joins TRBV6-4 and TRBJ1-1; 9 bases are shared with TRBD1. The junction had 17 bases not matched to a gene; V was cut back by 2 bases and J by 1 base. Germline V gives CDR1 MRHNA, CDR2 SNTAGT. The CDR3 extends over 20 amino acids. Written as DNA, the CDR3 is TGTGCCAGCAGTGACAGGATTCAGGGGGACAGGGAGGATTGGAACACTGAAGCTTTCTTT. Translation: CASSDRIQGDREDWNTEAFF.

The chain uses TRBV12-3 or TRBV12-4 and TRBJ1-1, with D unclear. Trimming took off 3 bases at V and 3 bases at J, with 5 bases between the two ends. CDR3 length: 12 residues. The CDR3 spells CASSLRYTEAFF. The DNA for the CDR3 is TGTGCCAGCAGTTTGAGGTACACTGAAGCTTTCTTT.

CDR3 DNA: TGTGCCTCGGGAGACAGGGGAGGTCACGAGCAGTACTTC. Its translation is CASGDRGGHEQYF. The V call is TRBV10-3, the J call TRBJ2-7; 8 bases match TRBD1. CDR1 is ENHRY, CDR2 SYGVKD, per germline. V gave up 11 bases and J gave up 5 bases; unmatched junction bases: 11. This CDR3 region has 13 residues.

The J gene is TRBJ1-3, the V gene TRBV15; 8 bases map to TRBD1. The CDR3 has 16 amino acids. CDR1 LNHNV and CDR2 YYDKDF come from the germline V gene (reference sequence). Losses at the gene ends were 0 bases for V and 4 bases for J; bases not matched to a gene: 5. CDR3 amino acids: CATSRDIQGAGNTIYF. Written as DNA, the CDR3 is TGTGCCACCAGCAGAGATATCCAGGGGGCGGGAAACACCATATATTTT.

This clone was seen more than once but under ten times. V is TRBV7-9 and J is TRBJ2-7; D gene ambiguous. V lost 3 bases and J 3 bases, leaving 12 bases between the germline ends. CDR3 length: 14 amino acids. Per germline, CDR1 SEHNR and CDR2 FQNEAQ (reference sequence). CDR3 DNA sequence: TGTGCCAGCAGCTTTGACGCGGCGGTCTACGAGCAGTACTTC. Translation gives CASSFDAAVYEQYF.

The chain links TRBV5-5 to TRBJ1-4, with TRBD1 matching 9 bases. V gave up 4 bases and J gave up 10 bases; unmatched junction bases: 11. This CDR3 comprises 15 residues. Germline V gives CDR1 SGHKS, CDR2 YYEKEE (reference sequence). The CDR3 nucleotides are TGTGCCAGCAGCGATGCGCGACAGGGGGTTGGAAAACTGTTTTTT. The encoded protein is CASSDARQGVGKLFF.

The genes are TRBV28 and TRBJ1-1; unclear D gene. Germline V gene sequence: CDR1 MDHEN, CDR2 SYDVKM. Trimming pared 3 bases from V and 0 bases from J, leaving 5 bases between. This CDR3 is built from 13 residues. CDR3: CASSLNMNTEAFF. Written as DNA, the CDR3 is TGTGCCAGCAGTTTGAACATGAACACTGAAGCTTTCTTT. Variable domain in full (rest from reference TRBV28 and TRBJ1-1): DVKVTQSSRYLVKRTGEKVFLECVQDMDHENMFWYRQDPGLGLRLIYFSYDVKMKEKGDIPEGYSVSREKKERFSLILESASTNQTSMYLCASSLNMNTEAFFGQGTRLTVV.

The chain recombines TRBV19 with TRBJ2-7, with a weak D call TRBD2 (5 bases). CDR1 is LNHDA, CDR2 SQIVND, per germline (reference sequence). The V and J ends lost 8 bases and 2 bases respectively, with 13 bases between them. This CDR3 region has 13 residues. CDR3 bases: TGTGCCAGTGGTACGGGGAGCCCCTACGAGCAGTACTTC. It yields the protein CASGTGSPYEQYF.

CDR3 DNA: TGTGCCAGCAGCTTTGCGGGGACGACTACCTACGAGCAGTACTTC. Translating it yields CASSFAGTTTYEQYF. The genes are TRBV11-2 and TRBJ2-7; tentative D call: TRBD2 (6 bases). V lost 3 bases and J 2 bases, leaving 14 bases between the germline ends. CDR1 SGHAT and CDR2 FQNNGV come from the germline V gene. This CDR3 spans 15 amino acids.

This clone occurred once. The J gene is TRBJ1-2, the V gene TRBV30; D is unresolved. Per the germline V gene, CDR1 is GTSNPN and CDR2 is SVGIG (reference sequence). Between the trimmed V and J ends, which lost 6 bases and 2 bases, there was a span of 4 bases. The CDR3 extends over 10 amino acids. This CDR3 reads CACSNYGYTF. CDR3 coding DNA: TGTGCCTGCTCGAACTATGGCTACACCTTC.

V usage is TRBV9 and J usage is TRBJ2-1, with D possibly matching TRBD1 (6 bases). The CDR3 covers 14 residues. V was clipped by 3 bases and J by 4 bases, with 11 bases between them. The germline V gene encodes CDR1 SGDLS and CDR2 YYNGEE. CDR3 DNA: TGTGCCAGCAGCGGATCGGACAGTTACAATGAGCAGTTCTTC. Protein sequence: CASSGSDSYNEQFF.

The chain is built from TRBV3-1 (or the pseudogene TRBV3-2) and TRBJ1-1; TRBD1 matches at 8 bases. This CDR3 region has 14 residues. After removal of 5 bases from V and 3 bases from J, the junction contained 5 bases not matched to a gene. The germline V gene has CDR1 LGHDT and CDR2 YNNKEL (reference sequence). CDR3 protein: CASSADRGDTEAFF. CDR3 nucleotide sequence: TGTGCCAGCAGCGCAGACAGGGGAGACACTGAAGCTTTCTTT.

DNA for the CDR3: TGTGCCAGCAGTGACCTCGCCAGGGGGTCTGGCTACACCTTC. Residues: CASSDLARGSGYTF. V gene TRBV6-1 combines with J gene TRBJ1-2; 7 positions match TRBD1. This CDR3 is built from 14 residues. The trim removed 3 bases at V and 7 bases at J, leaving 8 bases unmatched. CDR1 is MNHNS and CDR2 is SASEGT in the germline V gene.

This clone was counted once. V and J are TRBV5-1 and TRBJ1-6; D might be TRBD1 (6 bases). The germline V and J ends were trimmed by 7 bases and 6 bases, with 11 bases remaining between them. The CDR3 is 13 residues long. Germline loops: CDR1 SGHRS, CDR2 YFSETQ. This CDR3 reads CASGIQGNSPLHF. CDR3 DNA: TGCGCCAGCGGGATACAGGGTAATTCACCCCTCCACTTT.

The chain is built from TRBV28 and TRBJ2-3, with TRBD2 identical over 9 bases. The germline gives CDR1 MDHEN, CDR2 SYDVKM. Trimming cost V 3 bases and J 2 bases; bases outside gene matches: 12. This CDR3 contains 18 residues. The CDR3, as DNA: TGTGCCAGCAGTTTGGAGCGGCGGGGGGGAACGGACACAGATACGCAGTATTTT. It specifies CASSLERRGGTDTDTQYF.

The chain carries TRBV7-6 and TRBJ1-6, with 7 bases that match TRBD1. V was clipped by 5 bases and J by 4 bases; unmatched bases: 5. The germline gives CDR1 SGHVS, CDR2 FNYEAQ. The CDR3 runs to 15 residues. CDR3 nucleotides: TGTGCCAGCAGCCAGGACAGGAATTATAATTCACCCCTCCACTTT. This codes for CASSQDRNYNSPLHF.

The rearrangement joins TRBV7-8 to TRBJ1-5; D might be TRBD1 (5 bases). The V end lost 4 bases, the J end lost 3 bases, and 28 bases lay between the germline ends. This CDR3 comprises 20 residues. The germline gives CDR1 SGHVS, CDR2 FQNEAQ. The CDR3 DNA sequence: TGTGCCAGCAGCTCCCAATCGGGCAGTTTACAGCGGGGCCCCAATCAGCCCCAGCATTTT. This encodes CASSSQSGSLQRGPNQPQHF.

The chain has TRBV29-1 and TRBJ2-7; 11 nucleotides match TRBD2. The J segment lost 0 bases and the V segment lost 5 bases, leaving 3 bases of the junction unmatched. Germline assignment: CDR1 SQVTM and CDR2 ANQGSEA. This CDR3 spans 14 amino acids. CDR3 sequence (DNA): TGCAGCGTTCGGACTAGCGGGTCCTCCTACGAGCAGTACTTC. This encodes CSVRTSGSSYEQYF.

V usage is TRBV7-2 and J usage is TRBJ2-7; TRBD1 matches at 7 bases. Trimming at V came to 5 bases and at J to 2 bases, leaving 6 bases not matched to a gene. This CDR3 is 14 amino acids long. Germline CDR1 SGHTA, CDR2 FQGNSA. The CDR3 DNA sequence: TGTGCCAGCAGCCCAGACAGGGCCCCCTACGAGCAGTACTTC. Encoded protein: CASSPDRAPYEQYF.